The present T cell receptor beta chain was sequenced within a study of STAT3 mutations in large granular lymphocyte leukemia. Looking at the study overall: Immunosuppressive therapy was given to more than half of T-LGLL patients. Whole-study findings and limits: Differing intervals and regimens complicate linking therapy response to clone burden. Every T-LGLL patient had at least one immunodominant TCRbeta clonotype.

Average productive template count per sample was roughly 38,000. The assay was immunoSEQ multiplex PCR, and TCRdb's table has in-frame clones only and misses some. Among around 10,000 clones listed, around 57% were seen once. Trimming stripped 3 bases from V and 11 bases from J, with 17 bases between. Germline loops: CDR1 SEHNR, CDR2 FQNEAQ (reference sequence). This CDR3 is built from 14 residues. A remark on this clone: The antigen is unknown.

The sequence was collected from a boy between 10 and 17 years old with T-cell large granular lymphocyte leukemia. Some clones in this sample may be carry-over from other donors' samples. The sequenced material came from peripheral blood mononuclear cells. J is TRBJ2-4 and V is TRBV7-9, with a tentative D call TRBD1 (6 bases). In DNA, the CDR3 is TGTGCCAGCAGCTTTCGGGACACAGCATGGCTTCAGTACTTC. Amino acid sequence: CASSFRDTAWLQYF.